This is a list of T cell receptor beta chains from one sample in a study of blood T cell repertoires in COVID-19. Assay: immunoSEQ multiplex PCR; the TCRdb copy retains only in-frame clones and omits some. Of 100,000 to 110,000 clones in the sample, 91% are singletons; the top ten hold about 1.9%. The sample was peripheral blood. Source of these receptors: a man aged 50 to 60 with active COVID-19. The CDR3 runs from the conserved cysteine through the conserved F or W. Each record gives: V gene, clone size, J gene, D gene, CDR3 DNA, CDR3 protein. A D gene is named only where the DNA matches it firmly. Size is stated for part of the rows, as once, few or many counts, or as a class when the clone is expanded.

v_call: TRBV11-2; clone_size: NA; j_call: TRBJ1-2; d_call: NA; cdr3_nt: TGTGCCAGCAGCTTTTACAGCGGGAACTATGGCTACACCTTC; cdr3_aa: CASSFYSGNYGYTF
v_call: TRBV5-1; clone_size: NA; j_call: TRBJ1-5; d_call: TRBD1; cdr3_nt: TGCGCCAGCAGTCGTGGGGACAGCGCAAATCAGCCCCAGCATTTT; cdr3_aa: CASSRGDSANQPQHF
v_call: TRBV3-1/TRBV3-2; clone_size: once; j_call: TRBJ2-4; d_call: TRBD1; cdr3_nt: TGTGCCAGCAGCCAGATGGGACAGGGGGCGCCCATTCAGTACTTC; cdr3_aa: CASSQMGQGAPIQYF
v_call: TRBV6-5; clone_size: NA; j_call: TRBJ2-5; d_call: NA; cdr3_nt: TGTGCCAGCAGTTACTCGAACAGGGCTTACCAAGAGACCCAGTACTTC; cdr3_aa: CASSYSNRAYQETQYF
v_call: TRBV7-9; clone_size: NA; j_call: TRBJ1-5; d_call: TRBD1; cdr3_nt: TGTGCCAGCAGCCCGACAGGGGGGCAGCCCCAGCATTTT; cdr3_aa: CASSPTGGQPQHF
v_call: TRBV5-1; clone_size: NA; j_call: TRBJ2-3; d_call: TRBD2; cdr3_nt: TGCGCCAGCAGCTTGGGACGGGGGGACCCGCCAGATACGCAGTATTTT; cdr3_aa: CASSLGRGDPPDTQYF
v_call: TRBV5-4; clone_size: NA; j_call: TRBJ2-1; d_call: NA; cdr3_nt: TGTGCCAGCAGCTTGGACGTGGGAGTCCTTTACAATGAGCAGTTCTTC; cdr3_aa: CASSLDVGVLYNEQFF
v_call: TRBV12-3/TRBV12-4; clone_size: NA; j_call: TRBJ2-2; d_call: NA; cdr3_nt: TGTGCCAGCAGCCCAGGACTGAGAGGGGAGCTGTTTTTT; cdr3_aa: CASSPGLRGELFF
v_call: TRBV7-9; clone_size: NA; j_call: TRBJ2-7; d_call: TRBD1; cdr3_nt: TGTGCCAGCAGCTGGTTCGGGACAGGGAGCTCCTACGAGCAGTACTTC; cdr3_aa: CASSWFGTGSSYEQYF
v_call: TRBV6-6; clone_size: NA; j_call: TRBJ1-5; d_call: TRBD1; cdr3_nt: TGTGCCAGCAGTCAGCTTGACAGGGTAGATCAGCCCCAGCATTTT; cdr3_aa: CASSQLDRVDQPQHF
v_call: TRBV12-3/TRBV12-4; clone_size: NA; j_call: TRBJ1-1; d_call: NA; cdr3_nt: TGTGCCAGCAGTTTTAGTTTGAACACTGAAGCTTTCTTT; cdr3_aa: CASSFSLNTEAFF
v_call: TRBV19; clone_size: NA; j_call: TRBJ1-5; d_call: NA; cdr3_nt: TGTGCCAGTAGTATATATGGAACTGAGGCCCGGGGGTCCACACCGAGCAATCAGCCCCAGCATTTT; cdr3_aa: CASSIYGTEARGSTPSNQPQHF
v_call: TRBV7-3; clone_size: NA; j_call: TRBJ2-7; d_call: TRBD1; cdr3_nt: TGTGCCAGCAGCCGGACAGGTGGGGACTACGAGCAGTACTTC; cdr3_aa: CASSRTGGDYEQYF
v_call: TRBV12-3/TRBV12-4; clone_size: NA; j_call: TRBJ2-3; d_call: NA; cdr3_nt: TGTGCCAGCACCCTCGAGGACACAGATACGCAGTATTTT; cdr3_aa: CASTLEDTDTQYF
v_call: TRBV27; clone_size: NA; j_call: TRBJ2-2; d_call: NA; cdr3_nt: TGTGCCGATATACCGGGCACCGGGGAGCTGTTTTTT; cdr3_aa: CADIPGTGELFF
v_call: TRBV2; clone_size: few; j_call: TRBJ1-2; d_call: NA; cdr3_nt: TGTGCCAGCATTCTAGTGGCCGTCGGCTACACCTTC; cdr3_aa: CASILVAVGYTF
v_call: TRBV19; clone_size: NA; j_call: TRBJ2-3; d_call: TRBD2; cdr3_nt: TGTGCCAGTAGCTCTCGGGGGGTCTCGGATACGCAGTATTTT; cdr3_aa: CASSSRGVSDTQYF
v_call: TRBV7-3; clone_size: NA; j_call: TRBJ2-1; d_call: NA; cdr3_nt: TGTGCCAGCAGCAGATTGGCAGGCTACTACAATGAGCAGTTCTTC; cdr3_aa: CASSRLAGYYNEQFF
v_call: TRBV5-1; clone_size: NA; j_call: TRBJ1-5; d_call: NA; cdr3_nt: TGCGCCAGCAGCCCGGATCCTCTAGGAGGCAATCAGCCCCAGCATTTT; cdr3_aa: CASSPDPLGGNQPQHF
v_call: TRBV7-2; clone_size: NA; j_call: TRBJ2-6; d_call: TRBD1; cdr3_nt: TGTGCCAGCAGCCTCTTCTTTCGGGACAGGGGCTCCGGGGCCAACGTCCTGACTTTC; cdr3_aa: CASSLFFRDRGSGANVLTF
v_call: TRBV18; clone_size: NA; j_call: TRBJ2-7; d_call: NA; cdr3_nt: TGTGCCAGCTCACCACCGTCGAGCGAGCAGTACTTC; cdr3_aa: CASSPPSSEQYF
v_call: TRBV9; clone_size: NA; j_call: TRBJ2-5; d_call: TRBD2; cdr3_nt: TGTGCCAGCAGCGTAGTCCCTAGCGGGGGCAGGGAGACCCAGTACTTC; cdr3_aa: CASSVVPSGGRETQYF
v_call: TRBV10-1; clone_size: few; j_call: TRBJ1-1; d_call: TRBD1; cdr3_nt: TGCGCCAGCAGTGGACAGGGAGGAACTGAAGCTTTCTTT; cdr3_aa: CASSGQGGTEAFF
v_call: TRBV19; clone_size: NA; j_call: TRBJ2-7; d_call: TRBD1; cdr3_nt: TGTGCCAGTAGTATCCAATACAGGGGCGGGGAGCAGTACTTC; cdr3_aa: CASSIQYRGGEQYF
v_call: TRBV5-4; clone_size: NA; j_call: TRBJ1-6; d_call: NA; cdr3_nt: TGTGCCAGCAGCGGAAACAGGGATTCACCCCTCCACTTT; cdr3_aa: CASSGNRDSPLHF
v_call: TRBV9; clone_size: NA; j_call: TRBJ2-7; d_call: TRBD1; cdr3_nt: TGTGCCAGTACGACTGGGACAGAACCCTACGAGCAGTACTTC; cdr3_aa: CASTTGTEPYEQYF
v_call: TRBV13; clone_size: NA; j_call: TRBJ2-2; d_call: TRBD2; cdr3_nt: TGTGCCAGCAGCCGCGAGCGGGACTTGGCCGGGGAGCTGTTTTTT; cdr3_aa: CASSRERDLAGELFF
v_call: TRBV24-1; clone_size: NA; j_call: TRBJ1-1; d_call: NA; cdr3_nt: TGTGCCACCAGTGCCCAGGGACTAGCTTTCTTT; cdr3_aa: CATSAQGLAFF
v_call: TRBV6-4; clone_size: NA; j_call: TRBJ1-5; d_call: TRBD1; cdr3_nt: TGTGCCAGCAGTGACGCGCACAGGGGATACAGCAGCAATCAGCCCCAGCATTTT; cdr3_aa: CASSDAHRGYSSNQPQHF